This TCR beta chain is from a study of monozygotic twins with inflammatory bowel disease. This CDR3 has 13 amino acids. From germline, CDR1 is DFQATT and CDR2 SNEGSKA (reference sequence). Researchers used template switching to add UMIs featuring a 6-nucleotide sample barcode. From the 5' RACE reads, TCRdb lists one entry per CDR3 protein and no DNA. The clone table shows more than 350,000 distinct CDR3 sequences, with the ten largest holding roughly 2.2%. The TCR sequence derives from a human donor with ulcerative colitis or Crohn's disease, or a healthy co-twin of an affected twin (not recorded which). What was sequenced was blood. The gene calls are TRBV20-1 and TRBJ1-1; the D call from TCRdb, TRBD1, cannot be confirmed without DNA. This CDR3 is CSAGGIMNTEAFF.